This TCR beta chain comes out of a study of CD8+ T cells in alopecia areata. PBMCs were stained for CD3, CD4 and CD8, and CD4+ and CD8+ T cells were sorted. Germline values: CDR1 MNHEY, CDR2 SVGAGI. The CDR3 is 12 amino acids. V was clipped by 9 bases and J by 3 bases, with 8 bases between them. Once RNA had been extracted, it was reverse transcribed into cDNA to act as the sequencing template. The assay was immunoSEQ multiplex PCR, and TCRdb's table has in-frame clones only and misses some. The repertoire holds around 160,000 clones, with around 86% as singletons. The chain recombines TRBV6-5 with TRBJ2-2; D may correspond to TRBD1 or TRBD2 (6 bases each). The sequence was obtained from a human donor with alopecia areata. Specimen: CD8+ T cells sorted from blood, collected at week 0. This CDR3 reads CARRGDTGELFF. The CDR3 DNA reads TGTGCCAGAAGGGGGGACACCGGGGAGCTGTTTTTT.